This T cell receptor beta chain appears in the sequencing data of a study of beta chain features in type 1 diabetes. Study results and limitations: Resolution of whether HLA type affects TCRB rearrangement was not achieved here. For Type 1 diabetes patients, all four CD4+ subsets carried TCRB CDR3s that were moderately but significantly shorter.

The germline CDR1 and CDR2 sequences are SGHTA and FQGNSA. CDR3 size: 13 residues. The entirety of the isolated RNA underwent reverse transcription, so expressed TCRB transcripts were sequenced. TCRdb's table, derived via immunoSEQ multiplex PCR, lists solely in-frame clones and lacks some. The sample holds 600,000 or so clones, about 14% seen once. Points on this clone: Antigen specificity is unknown. The junction departs from germline at one end; a sequencing error may be responsible.

The collection from each donor was one heparinised blood draw averaging roughly 0.11 L. Cells sorted by CD45RO/CCR7/CD25/CD127/CD95/CD27 comprised CD4+ naive, central memory, regulatory and stem cell-like memory cells. This sequence originates from a man between 18 and 29 years old with type 1 diabetes. This chain joins TRBV7-2 and TRBJ1-1, with a weak D call TRBD1 (5 bases). The sequenced sample was naive CD4+ T cells from blood. The CDR3 DNA reads as TGTGCCAACAGCTTAGACAGGAACACTGAAGCTTTCTTT. Encoded protein: CANSLDRNTEAFF.